The clone carrying this T cell receptor (beta chain) is judged medium-sized. As yet, its antigen is unknown. The entry originates in a study of cytomegalovirus exposure and HLA in healthy donors. Study details: Out of 398 genotyped donors, 81% belonged to the Caucasian-associated ancestry cluster.

The CDR3 length is 15 residues. CDR1 is SGDLS, CDR2 YYNGEE, per germline. V was pared by 0 bases and J by 5 bases, with 2 bases of the junction left unmatched. Donors sampled were nominally healthy, though unrecorded immune exposures were likely. With 60 Vbeta and 13 Jbeta primers, the PCR was carried out. Libraries were prepared by immunoSEQ multiplex PCR; TCRdb keeps only in-frame clonotypes and omits some of them. The sample holds some 88,000 clones; roughly two thirds are singletons and the top ten take roughly 6.3%. Study-level results: A later analysis linked a missense DCLRE1C variant to TCR beta V- and J-gene trimming. The authors later found most CMV-associated TCR beta chains appeared HLA-restricted.

Input material: PBMCs. This clonotype originated in a woman aged 25 to 39 in good health and CMV-seronegative. V usage is TRBV9 and J usage is TRBJ2-2; 9 nucleotides match TRBD1. The CDR3 reads CASSVETGGTGELFF. The CDR3 DNA reads as TGTGCCAGCAGCGTAGAGACAGGGGGTACCGGGGAGCTGTTTTTT.